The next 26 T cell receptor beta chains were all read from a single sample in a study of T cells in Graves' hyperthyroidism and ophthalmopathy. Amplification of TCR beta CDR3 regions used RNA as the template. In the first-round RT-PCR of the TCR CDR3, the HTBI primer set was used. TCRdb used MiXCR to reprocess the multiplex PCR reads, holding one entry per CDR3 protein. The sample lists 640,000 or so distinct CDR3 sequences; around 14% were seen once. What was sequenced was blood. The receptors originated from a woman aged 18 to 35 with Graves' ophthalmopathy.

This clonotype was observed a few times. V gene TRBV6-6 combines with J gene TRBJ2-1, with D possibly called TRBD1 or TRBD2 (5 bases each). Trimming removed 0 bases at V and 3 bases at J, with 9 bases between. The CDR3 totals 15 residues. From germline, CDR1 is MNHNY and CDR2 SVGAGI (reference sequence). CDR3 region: CASSYSLGDYNEQFF. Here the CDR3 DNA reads TGTGCCAGCAGTTACTCGTTGGGGGACTACAATGAGCAGTTCTTC.

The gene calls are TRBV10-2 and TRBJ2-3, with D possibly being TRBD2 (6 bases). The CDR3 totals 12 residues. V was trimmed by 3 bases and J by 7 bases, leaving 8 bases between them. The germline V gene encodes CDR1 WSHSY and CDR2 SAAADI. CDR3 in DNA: TGCGCCAGCAGTGATAGCGGTCATACGCAGTATTTT. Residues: CASSDSGHTQYF.

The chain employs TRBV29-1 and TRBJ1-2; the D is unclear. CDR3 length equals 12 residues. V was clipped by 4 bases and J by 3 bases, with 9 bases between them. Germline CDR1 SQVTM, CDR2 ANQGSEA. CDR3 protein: CSVVGEYYGYTF. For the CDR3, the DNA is TGCAGCGTTGTTGGGGAGTACTATGGCTACACCTTC.

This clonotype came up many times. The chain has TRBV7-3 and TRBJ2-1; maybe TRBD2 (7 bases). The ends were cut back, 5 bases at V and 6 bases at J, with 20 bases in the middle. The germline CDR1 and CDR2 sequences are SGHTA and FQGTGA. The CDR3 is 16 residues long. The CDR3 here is CASSPSGGGRSNEQFF. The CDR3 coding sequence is TGTGCCAGCAGCCCCTCGGGGGGCGGGAGATCCAATGAGCAGTTCTTC.

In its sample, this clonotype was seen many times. Written as DNA, the CDR3 is TGTGCCAGCAGCTTAGTTCGGGGCCCCCTTTCCTACGAGCAGTACTTC. Its protein product is CASSLVRGPLSYEQYF. V and J are TRBV7-2 and TRBJ2-7; perhaps D is TRBD1 or TRBD2 (5 bases each). Per germline, CDR1 SGHTA and CDR2 FQGNSA. The CDR3 has 16 residues. V was clipped by 1 base and J by 1 base, with 14 bases between them.

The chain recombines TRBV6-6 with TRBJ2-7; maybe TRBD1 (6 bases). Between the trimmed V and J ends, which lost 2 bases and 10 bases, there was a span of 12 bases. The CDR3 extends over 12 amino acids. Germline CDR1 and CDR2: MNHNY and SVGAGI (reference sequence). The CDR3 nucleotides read TGTGCCAGCAGTTACGGACGGACAGAACAGTACTTC. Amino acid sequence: CASSYGRTEQYF.

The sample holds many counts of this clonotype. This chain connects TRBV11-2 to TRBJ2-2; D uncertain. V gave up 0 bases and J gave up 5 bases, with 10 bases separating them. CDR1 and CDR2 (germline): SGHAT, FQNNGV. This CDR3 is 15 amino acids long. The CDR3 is CASSLDLTKTGELFF. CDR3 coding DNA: TGTGCCAGCAGCTTAGATCTGACCAAAACCGGGGAGCTGTTTTTT.

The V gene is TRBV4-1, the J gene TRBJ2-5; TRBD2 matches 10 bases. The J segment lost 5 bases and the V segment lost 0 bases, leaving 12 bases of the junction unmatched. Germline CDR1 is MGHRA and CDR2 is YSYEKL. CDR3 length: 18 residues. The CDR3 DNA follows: TGCGCCAGCAGCCAAGATGGAGGACTAGCGGTCGGGAGGGAGACCCAGTACTTC. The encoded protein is CASSQDGGLAVGRETQYF.

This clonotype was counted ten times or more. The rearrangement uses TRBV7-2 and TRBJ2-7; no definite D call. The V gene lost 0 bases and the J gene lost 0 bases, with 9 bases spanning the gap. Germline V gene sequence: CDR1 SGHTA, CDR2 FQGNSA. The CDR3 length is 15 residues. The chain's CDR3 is CASSLAHRSSYEQYF. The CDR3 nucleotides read TGTGCCAGCAGCTTAGCCCATAGAAGCTCCTACGAGCAGTACTTC.

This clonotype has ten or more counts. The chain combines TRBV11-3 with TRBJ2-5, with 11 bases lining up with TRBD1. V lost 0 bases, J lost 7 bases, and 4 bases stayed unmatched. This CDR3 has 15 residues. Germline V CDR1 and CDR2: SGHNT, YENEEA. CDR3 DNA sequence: TGTGCCAGCAGCTTAGAACCGGGACAGGGGGGGACCCAGTACTTC. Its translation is CASSLEPGQGGTQYF.

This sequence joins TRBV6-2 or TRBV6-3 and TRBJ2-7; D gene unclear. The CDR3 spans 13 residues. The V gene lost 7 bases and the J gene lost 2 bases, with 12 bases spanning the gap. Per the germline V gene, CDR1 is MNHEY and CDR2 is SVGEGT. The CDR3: CASTFHRTYEQYF. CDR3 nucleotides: TGTGCCAGCACCTTCCACCGAACCTACGAGCAGTACTTC.

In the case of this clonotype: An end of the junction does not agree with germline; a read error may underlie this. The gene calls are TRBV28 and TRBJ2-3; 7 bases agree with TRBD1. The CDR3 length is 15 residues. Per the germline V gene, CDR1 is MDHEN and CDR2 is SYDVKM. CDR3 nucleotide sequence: TGTGCCAGCAGTTTACCCATGACAGGGTCAGATACGAAGTATTTT. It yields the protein CASSLPMTGSDTKYF.

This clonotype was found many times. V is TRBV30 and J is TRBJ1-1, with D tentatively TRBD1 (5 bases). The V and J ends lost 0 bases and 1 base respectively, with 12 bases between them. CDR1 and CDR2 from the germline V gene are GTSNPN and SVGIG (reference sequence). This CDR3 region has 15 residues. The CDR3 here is CAWSVLGGWNTEAFF. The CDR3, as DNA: TGTGCCTGGAGTGTACTGGGGGGTTGGAACACTGAAGCTTTCTTT.

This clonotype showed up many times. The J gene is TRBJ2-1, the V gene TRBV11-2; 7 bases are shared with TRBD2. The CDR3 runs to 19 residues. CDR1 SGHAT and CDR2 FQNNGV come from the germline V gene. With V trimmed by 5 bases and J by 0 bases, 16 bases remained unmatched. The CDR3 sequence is CASSPALDSGYLSYNEQFF. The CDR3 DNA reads TGTGCCAGCAGCCCCGCCCTTGATAGCGGGTACCTCTCCTACAATGAGCAGTTCTTC.

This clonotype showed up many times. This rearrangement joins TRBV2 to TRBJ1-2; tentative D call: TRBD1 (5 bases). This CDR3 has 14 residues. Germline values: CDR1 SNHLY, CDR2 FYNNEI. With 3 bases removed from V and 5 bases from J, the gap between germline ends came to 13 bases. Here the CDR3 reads CASSEIRGSYGYTF. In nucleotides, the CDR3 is TGTGCCAGCAGTGAGATACGGGGGAGTTATGGCTACACCTTC. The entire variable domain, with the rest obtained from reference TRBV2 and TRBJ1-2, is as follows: EPEVTQTPSHQVTQMGQEVILRCVPISNHLYFYWYRQILGQKVEFLVSFYNNEISEKSEIFDDQFSVERPDGSNFTLKIRSTKLEDSAMYFCASSEIRGSYGYTFGSGTRLTVV.

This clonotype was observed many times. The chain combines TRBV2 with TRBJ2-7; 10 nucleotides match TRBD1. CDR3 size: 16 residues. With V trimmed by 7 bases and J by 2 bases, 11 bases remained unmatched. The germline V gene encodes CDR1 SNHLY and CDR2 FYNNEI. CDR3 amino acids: CASTREAGTGAYEQYF. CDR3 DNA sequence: TGTGCCAGCACCAGAGAGGCTGGGACAGGGGCCTACGAGCAGTACTTC.

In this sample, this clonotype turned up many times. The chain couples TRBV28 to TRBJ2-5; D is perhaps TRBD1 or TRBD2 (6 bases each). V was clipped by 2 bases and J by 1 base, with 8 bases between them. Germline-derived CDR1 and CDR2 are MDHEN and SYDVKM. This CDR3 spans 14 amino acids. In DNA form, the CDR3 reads TGTGCCAGCAGTTTAAGGGGGGCCCAAGAGACCCAGTACTTC. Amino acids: CASSLRGAQETQYF.

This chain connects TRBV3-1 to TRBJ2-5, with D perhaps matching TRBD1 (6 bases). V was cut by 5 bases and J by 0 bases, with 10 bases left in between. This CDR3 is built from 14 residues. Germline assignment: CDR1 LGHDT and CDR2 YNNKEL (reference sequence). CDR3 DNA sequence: TGTGCCAGCAGCGTGGACAGATACCAAGAGACCCAGTACTTC. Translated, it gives CASSVDRYQETQYF.

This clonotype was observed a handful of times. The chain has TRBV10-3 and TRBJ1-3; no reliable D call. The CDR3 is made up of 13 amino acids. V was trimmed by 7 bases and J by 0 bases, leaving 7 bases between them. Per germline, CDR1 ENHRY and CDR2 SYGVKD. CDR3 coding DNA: TGTGCCATCAAAGGGAACTCTGGAAACACCATATATTTT. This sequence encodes CAIKGNSGNTIYF.

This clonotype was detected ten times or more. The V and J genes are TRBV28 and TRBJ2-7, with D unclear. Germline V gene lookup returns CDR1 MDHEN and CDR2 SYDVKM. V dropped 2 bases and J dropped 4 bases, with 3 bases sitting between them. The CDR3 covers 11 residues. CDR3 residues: CASSLRYEQYF. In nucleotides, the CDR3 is TGTGCCAGCAGTTTACGGTACGAGCAGTACTTC.

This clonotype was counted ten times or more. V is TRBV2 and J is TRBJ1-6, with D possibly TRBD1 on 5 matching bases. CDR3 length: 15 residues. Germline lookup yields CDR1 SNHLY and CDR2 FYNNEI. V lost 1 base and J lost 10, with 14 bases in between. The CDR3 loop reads CASSEDGDVYSPLHF. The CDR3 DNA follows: TGTGCCAGCAGTGAAGATGGGGACGTCTACTCACCCCTCCACTTT.

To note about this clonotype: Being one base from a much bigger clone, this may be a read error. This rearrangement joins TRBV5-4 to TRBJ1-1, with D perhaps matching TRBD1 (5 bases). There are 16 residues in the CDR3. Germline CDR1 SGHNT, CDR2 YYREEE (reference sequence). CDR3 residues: CASSPGGGTLNTKAFF. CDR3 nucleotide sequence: TGTGCCAGCAGCCCGGGGGGAGGAACTTTAAACACTAAAGCTTTCTTT. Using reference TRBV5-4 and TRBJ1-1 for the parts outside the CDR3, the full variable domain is ETGVTQSPTHLIKTRGQQVTLRCSSQSGHNTVSWYQQALGQGPQFIFQYYREEENGRGNFPPRFSGLQFPNYSSELNVNALELDDSALYLCASSPGGGTLNTKAFFGQGTRLTVV.

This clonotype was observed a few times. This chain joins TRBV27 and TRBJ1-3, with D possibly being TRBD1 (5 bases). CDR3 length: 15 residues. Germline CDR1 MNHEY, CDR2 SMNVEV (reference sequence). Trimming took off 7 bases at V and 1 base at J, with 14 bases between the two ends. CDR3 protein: CASTPPGASGNTIYF. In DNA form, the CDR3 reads TGTGCCAGCACGCCCCCCGGGGCGTCTGGAAACACCATATATTTT.

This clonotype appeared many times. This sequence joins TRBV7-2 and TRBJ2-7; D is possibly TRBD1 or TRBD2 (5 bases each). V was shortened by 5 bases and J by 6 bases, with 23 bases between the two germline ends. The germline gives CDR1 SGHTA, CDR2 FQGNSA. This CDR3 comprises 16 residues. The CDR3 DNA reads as TGTGCCAGCAGCCCGCCTGGGGCGGGTCGGACGGGCGAGCAGTACTTC. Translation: CASSPPGAGRTGEQYF. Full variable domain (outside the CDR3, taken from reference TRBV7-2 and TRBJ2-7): GAGVSQSPSNKVTEKGKDVELRCDPISGHTALYWYRQSLGQGLEFLIYFQGNSAPDKSGLPSDRFSAERTGGSVSTLTIQRTQQEDSAVYLCASSPPGAGRTGEQYFGPGTRLTVT.

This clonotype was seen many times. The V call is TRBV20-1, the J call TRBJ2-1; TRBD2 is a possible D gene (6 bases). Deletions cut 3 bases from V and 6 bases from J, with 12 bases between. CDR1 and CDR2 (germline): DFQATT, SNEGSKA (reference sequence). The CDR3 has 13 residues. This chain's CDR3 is CSASAGGTNEQFF. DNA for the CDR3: TGCAGTGCTAGTGCGGGCGGGACCAATGAGCAGTTCTTC.

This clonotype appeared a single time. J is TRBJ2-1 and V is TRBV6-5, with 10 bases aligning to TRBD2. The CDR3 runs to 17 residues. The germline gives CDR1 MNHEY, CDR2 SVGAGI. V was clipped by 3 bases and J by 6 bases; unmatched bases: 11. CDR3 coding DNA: TGTGCCAGCAGTTATCGGGGGGCTAGCGGGAGAGGCAATGAGCAGTTCTTC. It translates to CASSYRGASGRGNEQFF.